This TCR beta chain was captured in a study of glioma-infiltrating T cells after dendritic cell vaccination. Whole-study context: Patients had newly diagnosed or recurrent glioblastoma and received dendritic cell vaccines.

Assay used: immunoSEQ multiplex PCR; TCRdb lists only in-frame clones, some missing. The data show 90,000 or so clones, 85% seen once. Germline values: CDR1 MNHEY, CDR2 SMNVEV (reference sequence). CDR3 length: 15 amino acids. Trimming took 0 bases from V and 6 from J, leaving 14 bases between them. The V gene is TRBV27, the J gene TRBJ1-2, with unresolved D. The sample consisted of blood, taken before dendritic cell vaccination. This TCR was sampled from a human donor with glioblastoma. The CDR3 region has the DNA TGTGCCAGCAGTTTATCCGGGGTGTCAGCAGATGGCTACACCTTC. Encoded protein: CASSLSGVSADGYTF.